One T cell receptor beta chain is described in this entry. Its antigen is unknown. The source of the sample is a study of shared clonotypes between healthy human individuals. Naive CD8 cells, CD45RO-negative and positively selected for CCR7, excluded terminally differentiated effector memory CD45RA+ cells. Libraries were prepared by immunoSEQ multiplex PCR; TCRdb keeps only in-frame clonotypes and omits some of them. This table has roughly 2.1 million clones, 90% to 95% appearing once. General study results and limits: Sequencing depth was expected to affect clonotype sharing among donors.

In germline, CDR1 is SEHNR, CDR2 FQNEAQ (reference sequence). The CDR3 has 14 residues. Trimming shortened V by 5 bases and J by 4 bases, and 15 bases separated the two germline ends. The TCR originated in a man aged 18 to 30 in good health. Some clones in this sample may be carry-over from other donors' samples. The chain carries TRBV7-9 and TRBJ2-7, with D perhaps TRBD1 or TRBD2 (5 bases each). The sample consisted of naive CD8+ T cells from PBMCs. The CDR3 spells CASSPPGRTYEQYF. The CDR3 DNA is TGTGCCAGCAGCCCCCCGGGACGGACTTACGAGCAGTACTTC. Full variable domain (remainder filled in from reference TRBV7-9 and TRBJ2-7): DTGVSQNPRHKITKRGQNVTFRCDPISEHNRLYWYRQTLGQGPEFLTYFQNEAQLEKSRLLSDRFSAERPKGSFSTLEIQRTEQGDSAMYLCASSPPGRTYEQYFGPGTRLTVT.